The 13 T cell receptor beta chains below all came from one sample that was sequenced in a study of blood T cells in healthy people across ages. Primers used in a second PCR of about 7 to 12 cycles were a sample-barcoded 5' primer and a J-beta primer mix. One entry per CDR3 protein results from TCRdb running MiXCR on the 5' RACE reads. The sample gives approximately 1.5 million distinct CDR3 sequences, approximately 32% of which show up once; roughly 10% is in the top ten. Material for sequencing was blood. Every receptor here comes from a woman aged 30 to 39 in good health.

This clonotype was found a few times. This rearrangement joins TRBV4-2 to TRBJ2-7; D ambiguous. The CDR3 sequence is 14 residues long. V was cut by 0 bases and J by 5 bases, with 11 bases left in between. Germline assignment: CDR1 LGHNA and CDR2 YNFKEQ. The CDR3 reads CASSQDSDWDEQYF. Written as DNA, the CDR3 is TGTGCCAGCAGCCAAGATAGTGATTGGGACGAGCAGTACTTC.

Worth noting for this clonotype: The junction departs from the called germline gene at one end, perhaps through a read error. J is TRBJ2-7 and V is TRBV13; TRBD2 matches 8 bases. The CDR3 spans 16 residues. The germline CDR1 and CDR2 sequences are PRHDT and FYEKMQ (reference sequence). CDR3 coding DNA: TGTGCCAACAGCAACCGAGGGCGGGGGGCCTCCTACGAGCAGTACTTC. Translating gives CANSNRGRGASYEQYF. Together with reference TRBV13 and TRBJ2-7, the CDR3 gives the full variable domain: AAGVIQSPRHLIKEKRETATLKCYPIPRHDTVYWYQQGPGQDPQFLISFYEKMQSDKGSIPDRFSAQQFSDYHSELNMSSLELGDSALYFCANSNRGRGASYEQYFGPGTRLTVT.

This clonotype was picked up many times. CDR3 amino acids: CASSQDTTRVNEKLFF. DNA of the CDR3: TGCGCCAGCAGCCAAGATACTACCAGGGTAAATGAAAAACTGTTTTTT. V is TRBV4-1 and J is TRBJ1-4; D is possibly TRBD1 (5 bases). With 0 bases removed from V and 5 bases from J, the gap between germline ends came to 13 bases. Per the germline V gene, CDR1 is MGHRA and CDR2 is YSYEKL. This CDR3 spans 16 amino acids.

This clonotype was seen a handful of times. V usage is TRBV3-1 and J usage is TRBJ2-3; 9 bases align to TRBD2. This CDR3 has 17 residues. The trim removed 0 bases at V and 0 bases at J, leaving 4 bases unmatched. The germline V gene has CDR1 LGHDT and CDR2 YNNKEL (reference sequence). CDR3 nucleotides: TGTGCCAGCAGCCAAGACCTTAGCGGGAGTAGCACAGATACGCAGTATTTT. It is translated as CASSQDLSGSSTDTQYF.

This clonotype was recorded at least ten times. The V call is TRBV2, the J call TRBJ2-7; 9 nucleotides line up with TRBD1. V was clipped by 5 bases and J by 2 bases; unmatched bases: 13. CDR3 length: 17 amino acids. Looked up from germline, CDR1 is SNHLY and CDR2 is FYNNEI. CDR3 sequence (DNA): TGTGCCAGCAGTAGATCGGACAGGGGTGTTTCACCCTACGAGCAGTACTTC. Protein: CASSRSDRGVSPYEQYF.

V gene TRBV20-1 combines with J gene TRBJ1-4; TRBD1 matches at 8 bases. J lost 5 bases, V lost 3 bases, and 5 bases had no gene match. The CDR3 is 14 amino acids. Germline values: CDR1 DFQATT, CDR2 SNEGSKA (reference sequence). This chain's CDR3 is CSARGRGRNEKLFF. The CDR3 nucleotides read TGCAGTGCTAGGGGCAGGGGGCGAAATGAAAAACTGTTTTTT.

The DNA of the CDR3 is TGTGCCAGCAGCTTATCCTCAGGAGGTGGGGATGAAAAACTGTTTTTT. This sequence encodes CASSLSSGGGDEKLFF. The rearrangement uses TRBV7-9 and TRBJ1-4; the D is unclear. V dropped 2 bases and J dropped 6 bases, with 16 bases sitting between them. The CDR3 runs 16 residues. CDR1 and CDR2 (germline): SEHNR, FQNEAQ (reference sequence).

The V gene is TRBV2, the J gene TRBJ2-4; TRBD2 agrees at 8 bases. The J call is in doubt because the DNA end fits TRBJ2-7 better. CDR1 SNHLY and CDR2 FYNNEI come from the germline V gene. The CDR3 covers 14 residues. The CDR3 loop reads CASSIAGPAYEQYF. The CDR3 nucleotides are TGTGCCAGCAGTATAGCGGGACCCGCCTACGAGCAGTACTTC.

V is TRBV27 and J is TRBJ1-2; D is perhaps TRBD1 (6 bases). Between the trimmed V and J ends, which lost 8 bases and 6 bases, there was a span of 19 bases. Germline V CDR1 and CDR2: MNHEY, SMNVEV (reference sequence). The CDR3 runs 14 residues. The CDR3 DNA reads TGTGCCAGCGCCTCCCGGGGCAGGGGAGATGGCTACACCTTC. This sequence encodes CASASRGRGDGYTF.

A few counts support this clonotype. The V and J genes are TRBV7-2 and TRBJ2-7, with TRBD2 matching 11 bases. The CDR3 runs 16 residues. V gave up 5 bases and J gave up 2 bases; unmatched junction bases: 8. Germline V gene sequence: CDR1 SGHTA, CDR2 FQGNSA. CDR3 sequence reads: CASSRSGTSGTYEQYF. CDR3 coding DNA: TGTGCCAGCAGCCGGTCCGGGACTAGCGGAACCTACGAGCAGTACTTC. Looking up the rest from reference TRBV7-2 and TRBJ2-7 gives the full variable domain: GAGVSQSPSNKVTEKGKDVELRCDPISGHTALYWYRQSLGQGLEFLIYFQGNSAPDKSGLPSDRFSAERTGGSVSTLTIQRTQQEDSAVYLCASSRSGTSGTYEQYFGPGTRLTVT.

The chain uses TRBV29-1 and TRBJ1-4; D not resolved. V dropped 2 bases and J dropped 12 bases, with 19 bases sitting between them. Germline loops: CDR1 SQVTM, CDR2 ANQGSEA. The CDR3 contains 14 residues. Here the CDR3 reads CSVEFGFGGRELFF. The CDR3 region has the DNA TGCAGCGTTGAATTCGGTTTCGGCGGCCGTGAACTGTTTTTT.

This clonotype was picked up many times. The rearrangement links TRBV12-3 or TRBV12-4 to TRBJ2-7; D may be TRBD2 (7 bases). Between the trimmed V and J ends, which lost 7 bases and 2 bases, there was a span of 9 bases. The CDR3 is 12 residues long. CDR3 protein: CASKGGPYEQYF. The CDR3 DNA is TGTGCCAGCAAGGGGGGGCCCTACGAGCAGTACTTC.

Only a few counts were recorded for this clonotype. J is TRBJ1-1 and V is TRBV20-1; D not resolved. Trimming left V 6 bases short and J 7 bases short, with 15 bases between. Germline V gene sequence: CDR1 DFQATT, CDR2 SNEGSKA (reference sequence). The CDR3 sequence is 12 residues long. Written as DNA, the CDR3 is TGCAGTGCCTCCTACGGGAAAGGTGAAGCTTTCTTT. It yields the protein CSASYGKGEAFF.